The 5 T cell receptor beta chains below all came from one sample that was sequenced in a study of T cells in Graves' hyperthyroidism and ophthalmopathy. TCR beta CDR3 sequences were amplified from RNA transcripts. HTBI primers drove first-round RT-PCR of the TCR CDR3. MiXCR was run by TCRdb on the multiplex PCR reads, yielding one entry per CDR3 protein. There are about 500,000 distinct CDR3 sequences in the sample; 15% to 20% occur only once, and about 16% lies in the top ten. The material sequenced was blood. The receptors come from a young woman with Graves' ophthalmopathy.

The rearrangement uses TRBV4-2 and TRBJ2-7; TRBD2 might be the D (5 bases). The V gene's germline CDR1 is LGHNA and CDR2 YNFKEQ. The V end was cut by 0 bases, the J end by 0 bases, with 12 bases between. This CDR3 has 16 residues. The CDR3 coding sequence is TGTGCCAGCAGCCAAGAATCGGGAAGGAGCTCCTACGAGCAGTACTTC. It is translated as CASSQESGRSSYEQYF.

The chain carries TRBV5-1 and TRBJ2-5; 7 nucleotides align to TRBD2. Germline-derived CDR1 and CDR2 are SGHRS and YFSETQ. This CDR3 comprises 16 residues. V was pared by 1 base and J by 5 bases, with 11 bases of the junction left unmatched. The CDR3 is CASSLFASGVEETQYF. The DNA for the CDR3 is TGCGCCAGCAGCTTGTTCGCTAGCGGCGTAGAGGAGACCCAGTACTTC. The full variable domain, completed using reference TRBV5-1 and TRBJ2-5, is KAGVTQTPRYLIKTRGQQVTLSCSPISGHRSVSWYQQTPGQGLQFLFEYFSETQRNKGNFPGRFSGRQFSNSRSEMNVSTLELGDSALYLCASSLFASGVEETQYFGPGTRLLVL.

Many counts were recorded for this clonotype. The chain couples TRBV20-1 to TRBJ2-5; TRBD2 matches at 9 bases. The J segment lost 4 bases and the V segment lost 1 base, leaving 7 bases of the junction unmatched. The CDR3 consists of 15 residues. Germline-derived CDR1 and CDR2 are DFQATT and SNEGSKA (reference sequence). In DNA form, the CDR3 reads TGCAGTGCTAGAGGTGATAGCGGGGGAGGAGAGACCCAGTACTTC. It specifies CSARGDSGGGETQYF.

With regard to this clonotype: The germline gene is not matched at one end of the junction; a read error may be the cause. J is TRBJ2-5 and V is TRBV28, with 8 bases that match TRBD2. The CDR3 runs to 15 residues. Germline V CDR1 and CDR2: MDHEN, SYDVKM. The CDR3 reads CASSFSGGLSETRYF. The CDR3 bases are TGTGCCAGCAGTTTTTCGGGAGGGTTGTCCGAGACCCGGTACTTC.

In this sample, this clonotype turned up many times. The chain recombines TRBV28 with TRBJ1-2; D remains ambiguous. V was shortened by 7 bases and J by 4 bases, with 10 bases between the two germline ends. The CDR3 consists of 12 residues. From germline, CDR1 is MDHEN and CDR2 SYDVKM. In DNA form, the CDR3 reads TGTGCCAGCACCACGGGAGCCTATGGCTACACCTTC. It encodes CASTTGAYGYTF.